This T cell receptor (beta chain) is from a study of blood T cell repertoires in COVID-19. The table came from immunoSEQ multiplex PCR; TCRdb's copy has only in-frame clones and leaves some out. Of a few hundred thousand clones listed, over 75% are singletons. The CDR3 is 13 residues long. Deletions cut 4 bases from V and 4 bases from J, with 8 bases between. The cohort comprised adults aged 18 to 89 years residing in some 24 US areas. The chain employs TRBV12-3 or TRBV12-4 and TRBJ1-5; possibly TRBD1 for D (5 bases). This receptor was obtained from a man aged 25-40 years with acute COVID-19. The specimen sequenced was PBMCs or T cells enriched from blood (not recorded which). CDR3 in amino acids: CASSWTSNQPQHF. In DNA form, the CDR3 reads TGTGCCAGCAGTTGGACATCGAATCAGCCCCAGCATTTT.